The rows below give T cell receptor beta chains drawn from one sample of a study of cytomegalovirus exposure and HLA in healthy donors. Some clones are missing from TCRdb's copy, which holds only in-frame ones; the method was immunoSEQ multiplex PCR. The table lists approximately 130,000 clones, over 75% of them singletons. Material for sequencing was PBMCs. These receptors were taken from a woman under 30 in good health and CMV-seronegative. Both conserved end residues are part of each CDR3. D genes are given only for firm matches. Clone size, where shown, is once, few, many, or a class for clones that have expanded.

size: -
V: TRBV19
J: TRBJ1-1
D: -
CDR3: CASMGGGNTEAFF
DNA: TGTGCCAGTATGGGAGGGGGAAACACTGAAGCTTTCTTT

size: -
V: TRBV18
J: TRBJ2-2
D: TRBD2
CDR3: CASSLTSGSPPGELFF
DNA: TGTGCCAGCTCACTTACTAGCGGGAGCCCTCCCGGGGAGCTGTTTTTT

size: once
V: TRBV7-6
J: TRBJ1-6
D: -
CDR3: CASSWQGSSPLHF
DNA: TGTGCCAGCAGCTGGCAGGGTAGTTCACCCCTCCACTTT

size: -
V: TRBV27
J: TRBJ1-3
D: -
CDR3: CASSQGFFGNTIYF
DNA: TGTGCCAGCAGTCAGGGTTTCTTTGGAAACACCATATATTTT

size: -
V: TRBV6-1
J: TRBJ1-2
D: -
CDR3: CASSEVGGHTDGYTF
DNA: TGTGCCAGCAGTGAAGTGGGCGGACATACAGATGGCTACACCTTC

size: few
V: TRBV6-5
J: TRBJ2-1
D: TRBD2
CDR3: CASSYSSGDYNEQFF
DNA: TGTGCCAGCAGTTACTCCAGCGGGGATTACAATGAGCAGTTCTTC

size: -
V: TRBV19
J: TRBJ1-6
D: -
CDR3: CASRGEAGVNSPLHF
DNA: TGTGCCAGTAGGGGCGAAGCGGGGGTGAATTCACCCCTCCACTTT

size: -
V: TRBV30
J: TRBJ2-6
D: TRBD1
CDR3: CAWRGTGGYSGANVLTF
DNA: TGTGCCTGGAGGGGGACAGGGGGCTACTCTGGGGCCAACGTCCTGACTTTC

size: -
V: TRBV11-2
J: TRBJ2-3
D: -
CDR3: CASSLLAVSTDTQYF
DNA: TGTGCCAGCAGCTTGTTAGCGGTTAGCACAGATACGCAGTATTTT

size: -
V: TRBV27
J: TRBJ2-5
D: TRBD2
CDR3: CASSLVASGSASETQYF
DNA: TGTGCCAGCAGTTTAGTGGCTAGCGGGAGTGCTTCGGAGACCCAGTACTTC

size: few
V: TRBV2
J: TRBJ2-7
D: -
CDR3: CASTRTPAEQYF
DNA: TGTGCCAGCACCCGGACACCTGCCGAGCAGTACTTC

size: -
V: TRBV4-2
J: TRBJ1-5
D: -
CDR3: CASSQDGIGGRQPQHF
DNA: TGTGCCAGCAGCCAAGATGGTATCGGGGGTAGGCAGCCCCAGCATTTT

size: once
V: TRBV6-6
J: TRBJ2-1
D: TRBD2
CDR3: CASSIAGGHNEQFF
DNA: TGTGCCAGCAGTATAGCGGGAGGGCACAATGAGCAGTTCTTC

size: few
V: TRBV30
J: TRBJ1-4
D: -
CDR3: CAWSVRGGSPNEKLFF
DNA: TGTGCCTGGAGTGTACGGGGGGGGAGTCCTAATGAAAAACTGTTTTTT

size: -
V: TRBV19
J: TRBJ1-1
D: TRBD1
CDR3: CASRGQQNTEAFF
DNA: TGTGCCAGTAGGGGACAGCAGAACACTGAAGCTTTCTTT

size: -
V: TRBV21-1
J: TRBJ2-3
D: -
CDR3: CASSKGEREGLDTQYF
DNA: TGTGCCAGCAGCAAAGGGGAGCGGGAGGGCCTGGATACGCAGTATTTT

size: once
V: TRBV6-5
J: TRBJ1-2
D: TRBD1
CDR3: CASRRTGGDNYGYTF
DNA: TGTGCCAGCAGGCGGACAGGGGGCGATAACTATGGCTACACCTTC

size: -
V: TRBV5-1
J: TRBJ1-4
D: TRBD1
CDR3: CASSGQTGVGEKLFF
DNA: TGCGCCAGCAGCGGGCAGACAGGGGTTGGGGAAAAACTGTTTTTT

size: -
V: TRBV7-6
J: TRBJ1-3
D: -
CDR3: CASRAGQAGGNTIYF
DNA: TGTGCCAGCAGGGCGGGGCAGGCTGGGGGAAACACCATATATTTT

size: -
V: TRBV5-6
J: TRBJ2-7
D: TRBD1
CDR3: CASSWGQGRAYEQYF
DNA: TGTGCCAGCAGCTGGGGACAGGGAAGGGCCTACGAGCAGTACTTC

size: once
V: TRBV9
J: TRBJ2-6
D: -
CDR3: CASSPRPGVANVLTF
DNA: TGTGCCAGCAGCCCCCGCCCAGGGGTGGCCAACGTCCTGACTTTC

size: -
V: TRBV6-5
J: TRBJ1-2
D: TRBD1
CDR3: CASRPGTGWFGYTF
DNA: TGTGCCAGCAGGCCCGGGACAGGGTGGTTCGGCTACACCTTC

size: -
V: TRBV5-4
J: TRBJ2-7
D: -
CDR3: CASSLGTRVSSYEQYF
DNA: TGTGCCAGCAGCTTGGGTACTCGCGTTAGCTCCTACGAGCAGTACTTC

size: -
V: TRBV9
J: TRBJ2-7
D: -
CDR3: CASSEGGLAGYEQYF
DNA: TGTGCCAGCAGCGAAGGGGGTCTAGCCGGCTACGAGCAGTACTTC

size: -
V: TRBV9
J: TRBJ2-1
D: TRBD2
CDR3: CASSVVAGGTHNEQFF
DNA: TGTGCCAGCAGCGTAGTAGCGGGGGGGACTCACAATGAGCAGTTCTTC

size: -
V: TRBV5-4
J: TRBJ2-1
D: -
CDR3: CASSSSGLSYNEQFF
DNA: TGTGCCAGCAGCTCGAGCGGGCTTTCCTACAATGAGCAGTTCTTC

size: once
V: TRBV19
J: TRBJ2-2
D: -
CDR3: CASSNAQENTGELFF
DNA: TGTGCCAGTAGTAACGCACAGGAGAACACCGGGGAGCTGTTTTTT

size: -
V: TRBV19
J: TRBJ2-4
D: -
CDR3: CASSIGGGDIQYF
DNA: TGTGCCAGTAGTATAGGCGGCGGGGACATTCAGTACTTC

size: -
V: TRBV5-1
J: TRBJ2-5
D: -
CDR3: CASSYGTNGETQYF
DNA: TGCGCCAGCAGCTACGGGACAAATGGGGAGACCCAGTACTTC

size: -
V: TRBV5-6
J: TRBJ2-7
D: -
CDR3: CASSSRGAARYEQYF
DNA: TGTGCCAGCAGTTCTCGCGGAGCGGCCCGCTACGAGCAGTACTTC

size: once
V: TRBV30
J: TRBJ1-5
D: TRBD1
CDR3: CAWSSDRVPSNQPQHF
DNA: TGTGCCTGGAGTTCTGACAGGGTTCCTAGCAATCAGCCCCAGCATTTT

size: -
V: TRBV5-1
J: TRBJ1-4
D: -
CDR3: CASSLRPGQLNEKLFF
DNA: TGCGCCAGCAGCTTGCGGCCGGGACAATTGAATGAAAAACTGTTTTTT

size: -
V: TRBV11-2
J: TRBJ2-2
D: -
CDR3: CASSLVYGNAGELFF
DNA: TGTGCCAGCAGCTTAGTGTACGGGAATGCCGGGGAGCTGTTTTTT

size: -
V: TRBV11-2
J: TRBJ1-1
D: -
CDR3: CASSLFRSLNTEAFF
DNA: TGTGCCAGCAGCTTATTTCGGTCCTTGAACACTGAAGCTTTCTTT

size: -
V: TRBV4-2
J: TRBJ1-5
D: TRBD1
CDR3: CASSRSQGDYQPQHF
DNA: TGTGCCAGCAGCCGCTCACAGGGGGACTATCAGCCCCAGCATTTT

size: -
V: TRBV2
J: TRBJ1-5
D: -
CDR3: CASSEAYEGNQPQHF
DNA: TGTGCCAGCAGTGAAGCCTACGAGGGTAATCAGCCCCAGCATTTT

size: -
V: TRBV11-2
J: TRBJ2-3
D: TRBD2
CDR3: CASSLTRPSGGTDTQYF
DNA: TGTGCCAGCAGCTTAACCCGGCCTAGCGGGGGCACAGATACGCAGTATTTT

size: once
V: TRBV10-3
J: TRBJ1-1
D: -
CDR3: CAISAGHTRGTEAFF
DNA: TGTGCCATCAGTGCAGGACATACCCGCGGCACTGAAGCTTTCTTT

size: -
V: TRBV7-9
J: TRBJ1-3
D: -
CDR3: CASSLQISGNTIYF
DNA: TGTGCCAGCAGCTTACAAATCTCTGGAAACACCATATATTTT

size: -
V: TRBV15
J: TRBJ2-7
D: -
CDR3: CATSRVQGYEQYF
DNA: TGTGCCACCAGCAGAGTCCAGGGGTACGAGCAGTACTTC

size: -
V: TRBV5-6
J: TRBJ1-2
D: -
CDR3: CASSLGGLSYGYTF
DNA: TGTGCCAGCAGCTTGGGTGGGCTTTCCTATGGCTACACCTTC

size: few
V: TRBV7-9
J: TRBJ1-5
D: -
CDR3: CASSRGNQPQHF
DNA: TGTGCCAGCAGCCGGGGCAATCAGCCCCAGCATTTT

size: -
V: TRBV19
J: TRBJ2-7
D: TRBD1
CDR3: CASKGTGSYEQYF
DNA: TGTGCCAGTAAAGGGACAGGGTCCTACGAGCAGTACTTC

size: -
V: TRBV9
J: TRBJ2-7
D: TRBD1
CDR3: CASSGDSLKQYF
DNA: TGTGCCAGCAGCGGGGACAGTCTCAAGCAGTACTTC

size: -
V: TRBV15
J: TRBJ2-7
D: TRBD1
CDR3: CATSSRQGSEQYF
DNA: TGTGCCACCAGCAGCCGACAGGGATCTGAGCAGTACTTC

size: -
V: TRBV2
J: TRBJ2-3
D: -
CDR3: CASMDYPAGTDTQYF
DNA: TGTGCCAGCATGGACTACCCTGCGGGCACAGATACGCAGTATTTT

size: -
V: TRBV9
J: TRBJ2-7
D: TRBD2
CDR3: CASSPGTSGRYEQYF
DNA: TGTGCCAGCAGCCCCGGGACTAGCGGTCGATACGAGCAGTACTTC

size: few
V: TRBV7-9
J: TRBJ2-1
D: -
CDR3: CASSFGRSSYNEQFF
DNA: TGTGCCAGCAGCTTTGGGCGCAGCTCCTACAATGAGCAGTTCTTC

size: -
V: TRBV29-1
J: TRBJ2-1
D: TRBD2
CDR3: CSVEAAGRIQSGGTYNEQFF
DNA: TGCAGCGTTGAAGCCGCGGGACGGATTCAGAGCGGGGGAACCTACAATGAGCAGTTCTTC

size: -
V: TRBV30
J: TRBJ1-2
D: -
CDR3: CAWTVSHGYTF
DNA: TGTGCCTGGACGGTATCCCATGGCTACACCTTC

size: -
V: TRBV9
J: TRBJ1-3
D: -
CDR3: CASSVEQGGNTIYF
DNA: TGTGCCAGCAGCGTAGAACAGGGCGGAAACACCATATATTTT

size: -
V: TRBV15
J: TRBJ2-7
D: TRBD1
CDR3: CATSRERTGGNEQYF
DNA: TGTGCCACCAGCAGAGAGCGGACAGGGGGAAACGAGCAGTACTTC

size: -
V: TRBV21-1
J: TRBJ2-7
D: -
CDR3: CASSTDRGLTMSNEQYF
DNA: TGTGCCAGCAGCACCGATAGGGGACTGACCATGTCGAACGAGCAGTACTTC